Following are 27 T cell receptor beta chains from one sample sequenced in a study of memory CD4+ T cells and cytomegalovirus serostatus (dated by TCRdb to 2018 to 2020). Single viable CD3+CD4+CD8-CD45RO+ cells were sorted as memory CD4+ T cells on a FACSAria II. To prepare the library, the immunoSEQ multiplex PCR assay was applied. TCRdb mirrors the immuneACCESS table, restricted to in-frame sequences. Some clones are absent from its copies; in checked studies, under half trace to an unresolved V gene, and the reason for the others is unknown. A total of roughly 40,000 clones appear in this sample, over 60% of them only once. The ten largest clones take up around 1.1% of the sample. The sample consisted of memory CD4+ T cells from blood. These receptors were collected from an adult in good health and CMV-seronegative.

This chain connects TRBV7-8 to TRBJ1-5; D not certain. Trimming removed 2 bases at V and 5 bases at J, with 7 bases between. CDR3 length: 13 amino acids. Germline CDR1 SGHVS, CDR2 FQNEAQ. The CDR3 nucleotides are TGTGCCAGCAGCTTATCGACCGATCAGCCCCAGCATTTT. Its protein is CASSLSTDQPQHF.

This chain joins TRBV7-3 and TRBJ2-2; 7 bases agree with TRBD2. This CDR3 contains 14 residues. V trimming: 3 bases; J trimming: 4 bases; junction bases outside the gene matches: 2. Germline V lookup: CDR1 SGHTA, CDR2 FQGTGA. The CDR3 nucleotides are TGTGCCAGCAGCTTGGCTAGCGGCACCGGGGAGCTGTTTTTT. Its translation: CASSLASGTGELFF.

The table lists this clone with a few counts. The chain joins TRBV2 to TRBJ1-5; D gene uncertain. Trimming stripped 7 bases from V and 5 bases from J, with 12 bases between. Germline lookup yields CDR1 SNHLY and CDR2 FYNNEI. This CDR3 is built from 13 residues. The CDR3 protein is CASNEIRDQPQHF. The CDR3 bases are TGTGCCAGCAACGAGATTCGGGATCAGCCCCAGCATTTT.

The rearrangement joins TRBV7-3 to TRBJ2-3; D is ambiguous. Trimming took off 1 base at V and 2 bases at J, with 4 bases between the two ends. The CDR3 has 13 amino acids. CDR1 is SGHTA, CDR2 FQGTGA, per germline. The CDR3 DNA reads TGTGCCAGCAGCTTAATACTCACAGATACGCAGTATTTT. This translates into CASSLILTDTQYF.

V usage is TRBV7-2 and J usage is TRBJ2-7; 9 positions agree with TRBD2. Germline V gene lookup returns CDR1 SGHTA and CDR2 FQGNSA. V lost 4 bases to trimming and J lost 7 bases; unmatched junction nucleotides: 8. The CDR3 totals 14 residues. CDR3 DNA: TGTGCCAGCAGCTGGCGGGAGGGCCTCGGGGAGCAGTACTTC. Translating gives CASSWREGLGEQYF.

This clone was seen a handful of times. This chain joins TRBV6-5 and TRBJ2-2; no clear D gene. Germline CDR1 reads MNHEY; CDR2 reads SVGAGI. This CDR3 has 11 residues. The V gene lost 8 bases and the J gene lost 4 bases, with 5 bases spanning the gap. The DNA of the CDR3 is TGTGCCAGCTACAGCACCGGGGAGCTGTTTTTT. It is translated as CASYSTGELFF.

The genes are TRBV4-1 and TRBJ2-4; TRBD2 might be the D (5 bases). The V gene lost 5 bases and the J gene lost 1 base, with 12 bases spanning the gap. CDR1 MGHRA and CDR2 YSYEKL come from the germline V gene. The CDR3 contains 15 residues. CDR3 protein: CASSLEGEAKNIQYF. CDR3 sequence (DNA): TGCGCCAGCAGCTTAGAGGGAGAGGCCAAAAACATTCAGTACTTC.

The rearrangement joins TRBV10-3 to TRBJ1-5; D is undetermined. The ends were cut back, 4 bases at V and 4 bases at J, with 5 bases in the middle. The CDR3 runs to 12 residues. Per germline, CDR1 ENHRY and CDR2 SYGVKD. The CDR3 here is CAISVNNQPQHF. The CDR3 nucleotides read TGTGCCATCAGTGTTAATAATCAGCCCCAGCATTTT.

V usage is TRBV2 and J usage is TRBJ1-2; D is ambiguous. V was trimmed by 7 bases and J by 0 bases, leaving 15 bases between them. The length of the CDR3 is 15 residues. Germline V CDR1 and CDR2: SNHLY, FYNNEI. The CDR3 DNA sequence: TGTGCCAGCATCCCGAGAGTGGAAGCTAACTATGGCTACACCTTC. It specifies CASIPRVEANYGYTF.

This chain uses TRBV7-2 with TRBJ2-5; TRBD1 matches 8 bases. Germline trimming cut 0 bases from V and 4 bases from J; bases unmatched to any gene: 7. CDR1 SGHTA and CDR2 FQGNSA come from the germline V gene. The CDR3 covers 16 residues. The CDR3 DNA follows: TGTGCCAGCAGCTTAGCGCAGTCAGGGGGCGCAGAGACCCAGTACTTC. It is translated as CASSLAQSGGAETQYF.

The rearrangement links TRBV6-5 to TRBJ1-1, with TRBD1 matching 9 bases. Germline assignment: CDR1 MNHEY and CDR2 SVGAGI. CDR3 length: 11 residues. With 9 bases clipped from V and 10 bases from J, the junction kept 6 bases outside the gene matches. The CDR3 region has the DNA TGTGCCAGTGGGACAGGGCTTGGAGCTTTCTTT. It encodes CASGTGLGAFF.

The chain is built from TRBV14 and TRBJ2-1; 7 nucleotides agree with TRBD2. This CDR3 region has 15 residues. J lost 4 bases, V lost 5 bases, and 8 bases had no gene match. Germline CDR1 reads SGHDN; CDR2 reads FVKESK. The CDR3 is CASSAKSSGYNEQFF. The CDR3 DNA reads TGTGCCAGCAGCGCTAAATCTAGCGGATACAATGAGCAGTTCTTC.

The sample holds a few counts of this clone. The chain employs TRBV29-1 and TRBJ2-7, with 10 bases that match TRBD2. Per the germline V gene, CDR1 is SQVTM and CDR2 is ANQGSEA. The CDR3 consists of 13 residues. V shed 3 bases, J shed 5 bases, and the junction held 4 bases outside the gene matches. CDR3: CSVESGGGNEQYF. The CDR3 DNA follows: TGCAGCGTTGAGAGCGGGGGGGGTAACGAGCAGTACTTC.

This chain links TRBV11-2 with TRBJ2-7; D perhaps matches TRBD2 (6 bases). Germline CDR1 is SGHAT and CDR2 is FQNNGV. The CDR3 loop spans 13 amino acids. V was trimmed by 3 bases and J by 7 bases, leaving 13 bases between them. Here the CDR3 DNA reads TGTGCCAGCAGCTTGGGACTGCTGAATGAGCAGTACTTC. It encodes CASSLGLLNEQYF. The full variable domain, with the rest looked up from reference TRBV11-2 and TRBJ2-7, is EAGVAQSPRYKIIEKRQSVAFWCNPISGHATLYWYQQILGQGPKLLIQFQNNGVVDDSQLPKDRFSAERLKGVDSTLKIQPAKLEDSAVYLCASSLGLLNEQYFGPGTRLTVT.

Turning to this clone: One end of the junction fails to match germline, which may point to a read error. Other nucleotide sequences in the sample specify the same CDR3. This chain links TRBV10-3 with TRBJ2-7; no reliable D call. Germline-derived CDR1 and CDR2 are ENHRY and SYGVKD. The CDR3 has 19 residues. The CDR3 bases are TGTGCCATCAGTGAGTCGGCCCCAACCCTGGCCACCCGCTCCTATGAGCAGTACTTC. Amino acids: CAISESAPTLATRSYEQYF.

In its sample, this clone was seen a few times. The V call is TRBV15, the J call TRBJ1-5; possibly TRBD1 for D (5 bases). V was shortened by 1 base and J by 16 bases, with 20 bases between the two germline ends. The CDR3 has 14 amino acids. Germline V gives CDR1 LNHNV, CDR2 YYDKDF (reference sequence). In DNA, the CDR3 is TGTGCCACCAGCAGAGGTTACTCCGACAGTCCGGATCATTTT. It codes for CATSRGYSDSPDHF. Based on the CDR3 plus reference TRBV15 and TRBJ1-5, the full variable domain is DAMVIQNPRYQVTQFGKPVTLSCSQTLNHNVMYWYQQKSSQAPKLLFHYYDKDFNNEADTPDNFQSRRPNTSFCFLDIRSPGLGDTAMYLCATSRGYSDSPDHFGDGTRLSIL.

A few counts support this clone. The genes are TRBV11-1 and TRBJ1-1, with 9 positions matching TRBD1. The V gene end was trimmed by 3 bases and the J gene end by 5 bases; junction bases not matched to a gene: 7. Germline CDR1 reads SGHAT; CDR2 reads FQDESV (reference sequence). CDR3 length equals 15 residues. The CDR3 region is CASSLGTGRNTEAFF. CDR3 nucleotides: TGTGCCAGCAGCTTGGGGACAGGGAGGAATACTGAAGCTTTCTTT. The variable domain in full, with the rest retrieved from reference TRBV11-1 and TRBJ1-1, is EAEVAQSPRYKITEKSQAVAFWCDPISGHATLYWYRQILGQGPELLVQFQDESVVDDSQLPKDRFSAERLKGVDSTLKIQPAELGDSAMYLCASSLGTGRNTEAFFGQGTRLTVV.

The genes are TRBV6-1 and TRBJ1-2; 8 bases match TRBD1. V lost 3 bases, J lost 0 bases, and 3 bases stayed unmatched. This CDR3 region has 15 residues. The V gene's germline CDR1 is MNHNS and CDR2 SASEGT. CDR3 residues: CASSEEQGANYGYTF. The CDR3 DNA is TGTGCCAGCAGTGAGGAACAGGGGGCTAACTATGGCTACACCTTC.

CDR3 loop: CASSSGGSSYNEQFF. CDR3 sequence (DNA): TGTGCCAGCAGTTCTGGCGGGAGCTCCTACAATGAGCAGTTCTTC. V usage is TRBV27 and J usage is TRBJ2-1, with 7 bases aligning to TRBD2. In germline, CDR1 is MNHEY, CDR2 SMNVEV (reference sequence). CDR3 length: 15 amino acids. The junction had 3 bases not matched to a gene; V was cut back by 4 bases and J by 0 bases.

The chain links TRBV6-6 to TRBJ2-7; TRBD2 matches at 9 bases. Trimming cost V 4 bases and J 5 bases; bases outside gene matches: 3. The CDR3 runs 13 residues. The germline V gene has CDR1 MNHNY and CDR2 SVGAGI (reference sequence). CDR3 DNA sequence: TGTGCCAGCAGTTCAGCGGGAGGCCACGAGCAGTACTTC. This gives the protein CASSSAGGHEQYF.

As regards this clone: Within the sample, other DNA sequences also encode this same CDR3. V and J are TRBV30 and TRBJ2-7; D is unclear. The germline V gene has CDR1 GTSNPN and CDR2 SVGIG (reference sequence). CDR3 length: 13 amino acids. Trimming left V 2 bases short and J 4 bases short, with 12 bases between. In nucleotides, the CDR3 is TGTGCCTGGAGTAGCCGCCCCTTTTACGAGCAGTACTTC. Translating gives CAWSSRPFYEQYF.

This clone was counted once. The chain couples TRBV7-9 to TRBJ1-4, with 9 nucleotides matching TRBD1. J lost 7 bases, V lost 1 base, and 4 bases had no gene match. Germline-derived CDR1 and CDR2 are SEHNR and FQNEAQ (reference sequence). The CDR3 has 15 residues. Here the CDR3 DNA reads TGTGCCAGCAGCTTAGGGGACAGGGTTGGTGAAAAACTGTTTTTT. It codes for CASSLGDRVGEKLFF.

The V call is TRBV2, the J call TRBJ2-3; tentative D call: TRBD2 (6 bases). Trimming took 5 bases from V and 0 from J, leaving 12 bases between them. The CDR3 has 15 residues. CDR1 and CDR2 from the germline V gene are SNHLY and FYNNEI. The CDR3 spells CASSLSGSSTDTQYF. The CDR3 DNA reads as TGTGCCAGCAGTCTTAGCGGATCTAGCACAGATACGCAGTATTTT.

The V call is TRBV13, the J call TRBJ2-2; tentatively, D is TRBD1 (6 bases). Per germline, CDR1 PRHDT and CDR2 FYEKMQ (reference sequence). V was pared by 4 bases and J by 5 bases, with 20 bases between. The CDR3 spans 17 residues. CDR3 coding DNA: TGTGCCAGCAGCTCTCCTAGACCTACAACAGGGACCGGGGAGCTGTTTTTT. It yields the protein CASSSPRPTTGTGELFF.

The rearrangement uses TRBV5-6 and TRBJ2-5; 13 bases align to TRBD2. The J call could be wrong; TRBJ2-7 is a better fit for the DNA end. Germline V gene sequence: CDR1 SGHDT, CDR2 YYEEEE. The CDR3 is 17 amino acids. CDR3 coding DNA: TGTGCCAGCAGCAGGACTAGCGGGAGCATTCTTTCCTACGAGCAGTACTTC. This encodes CASSRTSGSILSYEQYF.

As concerns this clone: An end of the junction differs from the germline gene, which may be a read error. The chain recombines TRBV10-3 with TRBJ2-1, with 7 positions matching TRBD1. CDR3 length: 11 amino acids. Germline V gene data show CDR1 as ENHRY and CDR2 as SYGVKD. The CDR3 DNA reads TGTGCCATCAGTGAAGACAGGGCCCGGATCTTC. It translates to CAISEDRARIF.

The J gene is TRBJ2-3, the V gene TRBV7-2; maybe TRBD2 (6 bases). The CDR3 loop spans 13 amino acids. V lost 3 bases and J 6 bases, leaving 10 bases between the germline ends. Germline assignment: CDR1 SGHTA and CDR2 FQGNSA. The CDR3 spells CASSLGLTDTQYF. CDR3 bases: TGTGCCAGCAGCTTGGGACTTACCGATACGCAGTATTTT.